Sequencing of this TCR beta chain was carried out in a study of breast tumors, draining lymph nodes, adjacent tissues. On this clonotype itself: What it binds is not known.

This CDR3 comprises 14 residues. Germline trimming cut 3 bases from V and 11 bases from J; bases unmatched to any gene: 8. CDR1 SGHRS and CDR2 YFSETQ come from the germline V gene. Via MiXCR, TCRdb re-called the multiplex PCR reads, giving one row per CDR3 protein. Of about 140,000 distinct CDR3 sequences listed, about 33% are singletons. Samples came from axillary lymph nodes draining the breast cancer. Study results and caveats: Tumor and nontumor repertoires were significantly more similar in luminal-like than in basal-like breast cancer.

The TCR originated in a female donor with breast cancer. Some clones in this sample may be carry-over from other donors' samples. The chain carries TRBV5-1 and TRBJ2-3, with 11 bases matching TRBD1. Sequenced: axillary lymph node tissue. Written as DNA, the CDR3 is TGCGCCAGCAGCTCCGGGACAGGGGGAAATGAGCAGTATTTT. This codes for CASSSGTGGNEQYF.